The text below deals with one T cell receptor (beta chain). Its antigen is not yet known. Per-base quality was not reported, and no clone a single base away is much larger than it. The data were obtained in a study of blood T cells in healthy people across ages (dated by TCRdb to 2014 to 2015). Broadly, across the study: In model experiments, template switching captured about one uniquely barcoded TCR beta cDNA molecule for every two T cells. Age-related changes in TCR beta repertoire diversity were measured in the study by deep sequencing normalized with unique cDNA molecular identifiers. Donors were grouped into four age groups: young (average about 15 years), middle-aged (roughly 37), aged (62) and long-lived (just over 80). To avoid experimental bias, donors of different ages were distributed randomly across sequencing lanes. The study analyzed two additional independent replicas of 1 million unique cDNA reads from the same blood draw for two donors, one aged 18 to 29 and one aged 80 or older.

The library was built by means of 5' RACE. Sequencing relied on an Illumina HiSeq 2500. The second PCR ran for roughly 7 to 12 cycles and used a J-beta primer mix along with a sample-barcoded 5' primer. A template-switch 5' adaptor carrying 12 random nucleotides introduced a unique molecular identifier onto each TCR beta cDNA molecule. Each sample yielded at least 3 million CDR3-containing paired-end reads. The Mint cDNA synthesis kit, primed by a TRBC-specific oligonucleotide, was used to synthesize first-strand cDNA from all RNA. All cDNA was treated with uracil-DNA glycosylase and then went through a first 18-cycle PCR with the universal primers M1SS and BC2_uni_R. Under the source paper's analysis protocol: Normalization of each sample was performed by random selection of 1 million high-quality reads, each carrying a distinct molecular identifier. Instead of being binned into consensus sequences, reads that shared molecular identifiers were thrown out. MiTCR, run with a Q25 quality threshold and the strictest error-elimination algorithm, handled CDR3 identification, clonotype clustering and error correction. A nonparametric unseen species model with Euler transformation was used to estimate lower-bound total TCR beta diversity. TCRdb handled the public reads itself, with Q25 trimming in fastp and clone calling in MiXCR, and kept productive beta chains. Rows are combined by CDR3 protein, so each entry shows the most common genes and DNA. TCRdb, rather than the study authors, made the V and J calls. The sample yields about 1 million distinct CDR3 sequences; over 35% were counted once. The ten largest account for 15% to 20% of the sample.

Donors were 39 systemically healthy Caucasian individuals from Russia aged roughly 6 to 100 years. Each donor gave 9 to 10 milliliters of peripheral blood, collected into EDTA-treated Vacutainer tubes. PBMCs were isolated by Ficoll-Paque density-gradient centrifugation, with at least 6.5 million obtained per sample. Total RNA, at least 5 micrograms per sample, was extracted from PBMCs with Trizol reagent. Naive CD45RAhigh/CD27high T cell percentages were measured by flow cytometry on a PBMC aliquot from every donor. The study at large found these results: The CMV infection status of donors was not known, potentially confounding age-related changes in expanded clonotypes. Total diversity estimates from one million sequenced T cells were considered lower bounds and underestimates. As age increased, observed TCR beta diversity per million T cells dropped in a roughly linear way, and a significant reduction was already evident by age 40. Bulk unsorted PBMC profiling prevented conclusive comparison of naive and antigen-experienced compartments. Compared with the aged group, the long-lived group had more naive CD4+ T cells, fewer expanded clones and increased TCR diversity, a pattern suggesting age selection. A strong correlation was found between observed TCR beta diversity and the percentage of naive T cells measured by flow cytometry.

The germline V gene encodes CDR1 MNHEY and CDR2 SVGAGI. From cysteine to phenylalanine, the CDR3 is 16 amino acids long. The entry retains the CDR3 DNA only, 48 bases that are in frame from base 1. Ends trimmed: V by 2 bases, J by 3 bases; bases unmatched to a gene: 9. Sample: blood. Rearrangement joined TRBV6-5 to TRBJ2-7; TRBD1 agrees with 8 junctional bases. The clonotype originates from a woman in her fifties or sixties in good health. The sequence in DNA is TGTGCCAGCAGTTACGGAGTGACAGGGGCTCACTACGAGCAGTACTTC. It encodes CASSYGVTGAHYEQYF.